A selection of T cell receptor beta chains follows, all from one sample in a study of OX40 agonist ivuxolimab in advanced cancers. TCRdb keeps only in-frame clones here, not all; method: immunoSEQ multiplex PCR. Counted here are some 95,000 clones, approximately 86% occurring once; the ten biggest clones make up 3.5% to 4%. Here the sequenced sample was CD4+ or CD8+ T cells sorted from blood, taken in a trial of the OX40 agonist ivuxolimab. The origin of the receptors is an adult with an advanced solid tumor such as melanoma, head and neck, liver or kidney cancer. Each CDR3 is given without its conserved first and last residue. Fields, in order: CDR3 protein, V gene, CDR3 length, J gene, clone size. The size of a clone is reported for some rows only, either as once, few or many, or as a class for expanded clones.

CDR3 protein: ASSSSRLAGSKTQY
V gene: TRBV7-8
CDR3 length: 14
J gene: TRBJ2-5
clone size: .

CDR3 protein: ASSFTNEQY
V gene: TRBV5-5
CDR3 length: 9
J gene: TRBJ2-7
clone size: .

CDR3 protein: AWTSGSTLGETQY
V gene: TRBV30
CDR3 length: 13
J gene: TRBJ2-5
clone size: .

CDR3 protein: ASSLQGATNEKLF
V gene: TRBV7-9
CDR3 length: 13
J gene: TRBJ1-4
clone size: .

CDR3 protein: ASSLQGQGTRAF
V gene: TRBV5-4
CDR3 length: 12
J gene: TRBJ1-1
clone size: .

CDR3 protein: ASSYPVGGQTQY
V gene: TRBV6-6
CDR3 length: 12
J gene: TRBJ2-5
clone size: .

CDR3 protein: ASSLGAGLTDTQY
V gene: TRBV7-3
CDR3 length: 13
J gene: TRBJ2-3
clone size: .

CDR3 protein: ASSYGQDRDTQY
V gene: TRBV5-1
CDR3 length: 12
J gene: TRBJ2-3
clone size: .

CDR3 protein: ASSDVPYEQY
V gene: TRBV25-1
CDR3 length: 10
J gene: TRBJ2-7
clone size: .

CDR3 protein: ASSLASSLAKNIQY
V gene: TRBV7-9
CDR3 length: 14
J gene: TRBJ2-4
clone size: .

CDR3 protein: ASSSPGTGNPNPNTGELF
V gene: TRBV27
CDR3 length: 18
J gene: TRBJ2-2
clone size: once

CDR3 protein: ASSPSGLAAYRDEQF
V gene: TRBV11-3
CDR3 length: 15
J gene: TRBJ2-1
clone size: .